This section outlines one T cell receptor (beta chain) sequence together with its context. The antigen it binds to is not known. Base qualities are not at hand, and no much larger clone is one base apart. Library creation used the immunoSEQ multiplex PCR assay. Held by TCRdb, this immuneACCESS table contains in-frame sequences only and omits some clones. Under half of the omission traces to an unresolved V gene where checked; the cause of the rest is unknown. A total of around 29,000 clones appear in this sample, about 79% of them only once. The leading ten clones occupy more than 3% of the sample. The data stem from a study of preoperative IRX-2 immunotherapy in early breast cancer (dated by TCRdb to about 2019). The CDR3 holds 14 amino acids from the cysteine to the phenylalanine. Left in the record is the CDR3 DNA by itself, 42 bases read in frame from the first base. In the germline V gene, CDR1 corresponds to SGHNT and CDR2 to YENEEA. Trimming removed 3 bases from V and 5 bases from J; the gene matches leave 3 bases unexplained.

What the treatment or condition label conveys for this sample: preoperative locoregional IRX-2 cytokine immunotherapy. The samples were obtained from a phase Ib study that tested preoperative, locoregional IRX-2 cytokine immunotherapy meant to prime immune responses. Donors were patients with early-stage breast cancer who received IRX-2 before surgery. The V and J genes are TRBV11-3 and TRBJ1-1, with 10 junctional bases fitting TRBD1. The clonotype originates from a human donor with breast cancer. The sample was collected from a patient treated with IRX-2 immunotherapy. This receptor carries the CDR3 CASSLTGGGTEAFF. The DNA sequence is TGTGCCAGCAGCTTGACAGGGGGCGGAACTGAAGCTTTCTTT.